This TCR beta chain was retrieved from a study of Ad26.COV2.S vaccination and SARS-CoV-2 variants. In the study overall: The Ad26.COV2.S arm of the COV1001 trial was where the donor was placed.

Only in-frame clones appear in the TCRdb table, and some are missing; sequencing was by immunoSEQ multiplex PCR. The top ten hold roughly 1.5% of the sample, which has hundreds of thousands of clones, 80% to 90% seen once. This sample's treatment: some 20 received Ad26.COV2.S at low or high dose, single or two shots; roughly five received placebo; per-sample allocation not given. Collection of the samples took place on day 63 after the first injection of vaccine or placebo. Within Boston, the person who donated was an adult of 18-55 years. Sequenced here: peripheral blood, sampled in a trial of Ad26.COV2.S vaccine versus placebo. The source of this sequence is a person between 18 and 60 years old who received the Ad26.COV2.S COVID-19 vaccine or a placebo.

The CDR3 spells CASSSDGIRQPQHF. The CDR3 nucleotides are TGTGCCAGCAGCTCGGACGGAATTCGACAGCCCCAGCATTTT. This chain joins TRBV7-9 and TRBJ1-5; D gene ambiguous. Germline CDR1 SEHNR, CDR2 FQNEAQ (reference sequence). The CDR3 is made up of 14 amino acids. V was shortened by 4 bases and J by 7 bases, with 14 bases between the two germline ends. Using reference TRBV7-9 and TRBJ1-5 for the parts outside the CDR3, the full variable domain is DTGVSQNPRHKITKRGQNVTFRCDPISEHNRLYWYRQTLGQGPEFLTYFQNEAQLEKSRLLSDRFSAERPKGSFSTLEIQRTEQGDSAMYLCASSSDGIRQPQHFGDGTRLSIL.